The 28 T cell receptor beta chains below all came from one sample that was sequenced in a study of T cell changes during pregnancy in multiple sclerosis. TCRdb keeps only in-frame clones here, not all; method: immunoSEQ multiplex PCR. In the table there are fewer than 50,000 clones, 85% to 90% of which are singletons. Sequenced here: peripheral blood, sampled in the second trimester of pregnancy. The source is a female donor in good health, enrolled as a control in a pregnancy study.

The rearrangement uses TRBV27 and TRBJ2-7, with 7 bases identical to TRBD2. V shed 8 bases, J shed 2 bases, and the junction held 18 bases outside the gene matches. CDR3 size: 17 residues. Germline CDR1 MNHEY, CDR2 SMNVEV (reference sequence). CDR3 amino acids: CASSLGAGLRGTYEQYF. CDR3 bases: TGTGCCAGCTCCCTGGGAGCGGGACTCCGAGGGACCTACGAGCAGTACTTC.

The rearrangement joins TRBV2 to TRBJ1-3; D may be TRBD1 (5 bases). The CDR3 runs 14 residues. The ends were cut back, 7 bases at V and 4 bases at J, with 14 bases in the middle. Germline CDR1 is SNHLY and CDR2 is FYNNEI. This chain's CDR3 is CASKWQGSGNTIYF. The DNA for the CDR3 is TGTGCCAGCAAGTGGCAGGGTAGCGGAAACACCATATATTTT.

This chain joins TRBV6-5 and TRBJ1-1; 9 nucleotides align to TRBD1. J lost 13 bases, V lost 4 bases, and 7 bases had no gene match. The CDR3 is 12 amino acids. Germline lookup yields CDR1 MNHEY and CDR2 SVGAGI. This CDR3 is CASSSTDRGDFF. CDR3 DNA sequence: TGTGCCAGCAGTTCCACGGACAGGGGTGATTTCTTT.

The chain joins TRBV9 to TRBJ2-3; no definite D call. Germline values: CDR1 SGDLS, CDR2 YYNGEE. V was shortened by 2 bases and J by 2 bases, with 3 bases between the two germline ends. The CDR3 is 12 amino acids. The CDR3 region is CASSVYTDTQYF. CDR3 DNA sequence: TGTGCCAGCAGCGTTTACACAGATACGCAGTATTTT.

This chain uses TRBV9 with TRBJ1-2, with TRBD1 identical over 7 bases. The CDR3 contains 19 residues. V trimming: 3 bases; J trimming: 5 bases; junction bases outside the gene matches: 22. Germline assignment: CDR1 SGDLS and CDR2 YYNGEE. The CDR3 bases are TGTGCCAGCAGCGGAAGCGGCCGGATCGGGACAGCAAACCTATATGGCTACACCTTC. As protein: CASSGSGRIGTANLYGYTF.

This clone was seen a few times. The gene calls are TRBV19 and TRBJ1-1; a weak D match, TRBD1 (6 bases). Germline loops: CDR1 LNHDA, CDR2 SQIVND (reference sequence). This CDR3 contains 14 residues. The V gene lost 3 bases and the J gene lost 3 bases, with 11 bases spanning the gap. CDR3 region: CASSIWSGDTEAFF. CDR3 coding DNA: TGTGCCAGTAGTATTTGGTCAGGGGACACTGAAGCTTTCTTT.

The rearrangement uses TRBV6-5 and TRBJ1-2, with TRBD1 matching over 7 bases. With V trimmed by 6 bases and J by 0 bases, 7 bases remained unmatched. The germline CDR1 and CDR2 sequences are MNHEY and SVGAGI. CDR3 length equals 15 residues. CDR3 amino acids: CASSTGVPTNYGYTF. As DNA, the CDR3 is TGTGCCAGCAGCACAGGGGTCCCAACTAACTATGGCTACACCTTC.

This clone was detected once. The CDR3 spells CASSPGLAGGHEQFF. The CDR3 region has the DNA TGTGCCAGCTCACCCGGACTAGCGGGAGGGCACGAGCAGTTCTTC. The chain carries TRBV18 and TRBJ2-1; 15 bases agree with TRBD2. This CDR3 spans 15 amino acids. V was pared by 3 bases and J by 10 bases, with 4 bases of the junction left unmatched. Germline assignment: CDR1 KGHSH and CDR2 LQKENI.

The chain has TRBV6-1 and TRBJ2-2; possible D gene TRBD2, 5 bases. The V end was cut by 7 bases, the J end by 1 base, with 13 bases between. Germline CDR1 and CDR2: MNHNS and SASEGT. This CDR3 spans 15 amino acids. The CDR3 spells CASTFRRVNTGELFF. The CDR3, as DNA: TGTGCCAGCACCTTCCGGCGGGTGAACACCGGGGAGCTGTTTTTT.

V gene TRBV5-6 combines with J gene TRBJ2-3; 7 nucleotides align to TRBD2. The V gene end was trimmed by 4 bases and the J gene end by 4 bases; junction bases not matched to a gene: 9. CDR3 length: 15 residues. The germline V gene has CDR1 SGHDT and CDR2 YYEEEE. CDR3 loop: CASSRGVTWADTQYF. CDR3 coding DNA: TGTGCCAGCAGCCGGGGGGTCACCTGGGCAGATACGCAGTATTTT.

This chain joins TRBV19 and TRBJ1-1; D is ambiguous. CDR3 length equals 14 residues. The V gene lost 3 bases and the J gene lost 2 bases, with 10 bases spanning the gap. The germline CDR1 and CDR2 sequences are LNHDA and SQIVND (reference sequence). CDR3 DNA sequence: TGTGCCAGTAGTATCGTCCGGGGTAACACTGAAGCTTTCTTT. It is translated as CASSIVRGNTEAFF.

This chain joins TRBV27 and TRBJ2-7, with 9 bases matching TRBD2. The CDR3 loop spans 14 amino acids. Germline assignment: CDR1 MNHEY and CDR2 SMNVEV (reference sequence). The V segment lost 5 bases and the J segment 0 bases; nucleotides outside the gene matches: 2. CDR3 in amino acids: CASSRSGSSYEQYF. CDR3 nucleotides: TGTGCCAGCAGTCGTAGCGGGAGCTCCTACGAGCAGTACTTC.

This sequence joins TRBV2 and TRBJ2-5; 7 bases map to TRBD2. The CDR3 has 15 amino acids. The V gene end was trimmed by 8 bases and the J gene end by 5 bases; junction bases not matched to a gene: 14. CDR1 and CDR2 from the germline V gene are SNHLY and FYNNEI. This CDR3 reads CASGPPTSSFETQYF. CDR3 nucleotide sequence: TGTGCCAGCGGCCCCCCGACTAGCTCTTTCGAGACCCAGTACTTC.

The chain employs TRBV14 and TRBJ2-1; no clear D gene. Trimming left V 3 bases short and J 4 bases short, with 7 bases between. Germline lookup yields CDR1 SGHDN and CDR2 FVKESK. CDR3 size: 13 residues. This chain's CDR3 is CASSQFRYNEQFF. CDR3 nucleotide sequence: TGTGCCAGCAGCCAGTTTAGATACAATGAGCAGTTCTTC. The whole variable domain, filled in from reference TRBV14 and TRBJ2-1, reads EAGVTQFPSHSVIEKGQTVTLRCDPISGHDNLYWYRRVMGKEIKFLLHFVKESKQDESGMPNNRFLAERTGGTYSTLKVQPAELEDSGVYFCASSQFRYNEQFFGPGTRLTVL.

The V and J genes are TRBV7-6 and TRBJ2-7, with D tentatively TRBD2 (6 bases). This CDR3 has 16 residues. Between the trimmed V and J ends, which lost 0 bases and 0 bases, there was a span of 12 bases. The germline V gene has CDR1 SGHVS and CDR2 FNYEAQ. CDR3 sequence reads: CASSLAAASASYEQYF. DNA for the CDR3: TGTGCCAGCAGCTTAGCCGCGGCTAGCGCCTCCTACGAGCAGTACTTC.

The sample holds a few counts of this clone. The chain is built from TRBV30 and TRBJ1-3, with D hard to call. In germline, CDR1 is GTSNPN, CDR2 SVGIG (reference sequence). The CDR3 totals 12 residues. The CDR3 region has the DNA TGTGGCGCCACTCACTCTGGAAACACCATATATTTT. Translated, it gives CGATHSGNTIYF.

CDR3 loop: CASNRDRLSTDTQYF. CDR3 coding DNA: TGTGCCAGCAACCGGGACAGGCTTAGCACAGATACGCAGTATTTT. The chain is built from TRBV7-9 and TRBJ2-3, with 8 bases matching TRBD1. Germline loops: CDR1 SEHNR, CDR2 FQNEAQ (reference sequence). This CDR3 has 15 residues. V was clipped by 7 bases and J by 0 bases; unmatched bases: 6.

This chain connects TRBV19 to TRBJ2-5; 9 bases fit TRBD2. Germline CDR1 LNHDA, CDR2 SQIVND (reference sequence). The CDR3 contains 18 residues. J gave up 5 bases and V 3 bases, and 16 bases lay outside the gene matches. CDR3 in DNA: TGTGCCAGTAGTATCCCCCCCCCAGCGGGGGGCGTTCGGGAGACCCAGTACTTC. Its translation: CASSIPPPAGGVRETQYF.

The chain combines TRBV4-1 with TRBJ2-7; TRBD1 might be the D (6 bases). Looked up from germline, CDR1 is MGHRA and CDR2 is YSYEKL. The CDR3 is made up of 13 amino acids. Trimming shortened V by 3 bases and J by 1 base, and 7 bases separated the two germline ends. CDR3 sequence (DNA): TGCGCCAGCAGCCAGGGGACATCCTACGAGCAGTACTTC. Translated, it gives CASSQGTSYEQYF.

The gene calls are TRBV19 and TRBJ1-1, with 7 bases that match TRBD1. Trimming cost V 7 bases and J 0 bases; bases outside gene matches: 11. Germline loops: CDR1 LNHDA, CDR2 SQIVND (reference sequence). The CDR3 has 16 amino acids. Written as DNA, the CDR3 is TGTGCCAGTAAGGGTGGACAGGCGAACATGAACACTGAAGCTTTCTTT. Its protein is CASKGGQANMNTEAFF. Variable domain in full (rest from reference TRBV19 and TRBJ1-1): DGGITQSPKYLFRKEGQNVTLSCEQNLNHDAMYWYRQDPGQGLRLIYYSQIVNDFQKGDIAEGYSVSREKKESFPLTVTSAQKNPTAFYLCASKGGQANMNTEAFFGQGTRLTVV.

The rearrangement links TRBV27 to TRBJ2-5; 11 bases line up with TRBD2. The J segment lost 2 bases and the V segment lost 4 bases, leaving 6 bases of the junction unmatched. CDR1 and CDR2 from the germline V gene are MNHEY and SMNVEV (reference sequence). The CDR3 has 16 residues. The CDR3 sequence: CASSSRLAGFQETQYF. The DNA for the CDR3 is TGTGCCAGCAGTTCCCGACTAGCGGGGTTTCAAGAGACCCAGTACTTC.

This clone was seen only a few times. The rearrangement uses TRBV5-6 and TRBJ1-4; 12 bases fit TRBD1. Germline V gene sequence: CDR1 SGHDT, CDR2 YYEEEE. The ends lost 4 bases at V and 5 bases at J; junction bases unmatched: 6. The CDR3 length is 16 residues. The CDR3 region is CASSTGTGGPNEKLFF. The CDR3 coding sequence is TGTGCCAGCAGCACCGGGACAGGGGGCCCAAATGAAAAACTGTTTTTT.

This clone was observed a handful of times. The chain carries TRBV7-2 and TRBJ2-2; unclear D gene. V was clipped by 4 bases and J by 1 base, with 10 bases between them. There are 15 residues in the CDR3. Looked up from germline, CDR1 is SGHTA and CDR2 is FQGNSA. The CDR3 nucleotides are TGTGCCAGCAGCTCCCGAAACAGGAACACCGGGGAGCTGTTTTTT. Its protein product is CASSSRNRNTGELFF. The full variable domain, rest sourced from reference TRBV7-2 and TRBJ2-2, is GAGVSQSPSNKVTEKGKDVELRCDPISGHTALYWYRQSLGQGLEFLIYFQGNSAPDKSGLPSDRFSAERTGGSVSTLTIQRTQQEDSAVYLCASSSRNRNTGELFFGEGSRLTVL.

V and J are TRBV18 and TRBJ1-1; perhaps TRBD1 as D (6 bases). The V end was cut by 0 bases, the J end by 3 bases, with 11 bases between. The CDR3 consists of 15 residues. CDR1 KGHSH and CDR2 LQKENI come from the germline V gene. In DNA, the CDR3 is TGTGCCAGCTCACCACCCGGCAGGGGTGACACTGAAGCTTTCTTT. This gives the protein CASSPPGRGDTEAFF.

This clone has more than one count but fewer than ten. This specimen includes other DNA sequences encoding the same CDR3. This chain joins TRBV30 and TRBJ2-2, with 9 bases fitting TRBD2. This CDR3 spans 14 amino acids. The germline V gene has CDR1 GTSNPN and CDR2 SVGIG (reference sequence). J was trimmed by 3 bases and V by 1 base; bases with no gene match: 0. CDR3 protein: CAWSGTSDTGELFF. The CDR3 nucleotides are TGTGCCTGGAGTGGGACTAGCGACACCGGGGAGCTGTTTTTT.

This chain connects TRBV7-2 to TRBJ1-5; 8 bases map to TRBD1. The germline V gene has CDR1 SGHTA and CDR2 FQGNSA. This CDR3 comprises 18 residues. The junction had 12 bases not matched to a gene; V was cut back by 0 bases and J by 5 bases. The CDR3 sequence is CASSLARTGLVVDQPQHF. DNA of the CDR3: TGTGCCAGCAGCTTAGCTCGGACAGGGTTAGTTGTAGATCAGCCCCAGCATTTT. The variable domain in full, with the rest retrieved from reference TRBV7-2 and TRBJ1-5, is GAGVSQSPSNKVTEKGKDVELRCDPISGHTALYWYRQSLGQGLEFLIYFQGNSAPDKSGLPSDRFSAERTGGSVSTLTIQRTQQEDSAVYLCASSLARTGLVVDQPQHFGDGTRLSIL.

The rearrangement uses TRBV6-5 and TRBJ2-5, with TRBD2 matching over 10 bases. Germline CDR1 MNHEY, CDR2 SVGAGI. The trim removed 0 bases at V and 5 bases at J, leaving 6 bases unmatched. The CDR3 is made up of 16 amino acids. CDR3 DNA sequence: TGTGCCAGCAGTTACTCTATCATAGCGGGAGGTGAGACCCAGTACTTC. The encoded protein is CASSYSIIAGGETQYF.

This chain uses TRBV29-1 with TRBJ1-5; possible D gene TRBD1, 6 bases. Per germline, CDR1 SQVTM and CDR2 ANQGSEA. The CDR3 contains 14 residues. V was clipped by 4 bases and J by 4 bases, with 14 bases between them. CDR3: CSVGDGRGNQPQHF. The DNA of the CDR3 is TGCAGCGTTGGAGACGGCAGGGGAAATCAGCCCCAGCATTTT.